Listed below are T cell receptor beta chains from one sample, sequenced in a study of blood T cell repertoires in COVID-19. Assay: immunoSEQ multiplex PCR; the TCRdb copy retains only in-frame clones and omits some. Of about 54,000 clones listed, around nine tenths are singletons. The sample taken for sequencing was peripheral blood. Receptors were obtained from a middle-aged man with active COVID-19. Both conserved end residues are part of each CDR3. The D gene is left open where the match is weak. Where a row states a size, it is once, few, many or the class of an expanded clone; other rows omit it.

abundance,j_gene,v_gene,d_gene,CDR3aa,CDR3nt
NA,TRBJ1-1,TRBV7-8,NA,CASSLQGRANTEAFF,TGTGCCAGCAGCTTACAGGGGAGAGCGAACACTGAAGCTTTCTTT
few,TRBJ2-6,TRBV2,TRBD1,CASGGQSSGANVLTF,TGTGCCAGCGGGGGACAGTCCTCTGGGGCCAACGTCCTGACTTTC
few,TRBJ2-7,TRBV6-5,TRBD2,CASSSPGGIHEQYF,TGTGCCAGCAGTTCGCCGGGAGGGATTCACGAGCAGTACTTC
NA,TRBJ1-1,TRBV5-4,NA,CASSFWGGSTEAFF,TGTGCCAGCAGCTTCTGGGGAGGGAGCACTGAAGCTTTCTTT
NA,TRBJ2-2,TRBV7-8,TRBD2,CASTAERGRGSLSGELFF,TGTGCCAGCACCGCGGAACGAGGGCGGGGGTCGCTAAGCGGGGAGCTGTTTTTT
NA,TRBJ2-1,TRBV27,TRBD1,CASSYYKTDRVELFF,TGTGCCAGCAGTTATTACAAAACCGACAGGGTCGAGCTGTTCTTC
NA,TRBJ1-5,TRBV28,NA,CASSQQGQPQHF,TGTGCCAGCAGTCAACAGGGTCAGCCCCAGCATTTT
NA,TRBJ2-7,TRBV29-1,TRBD2,CSVGMGGEEEQYF,TGCAGCGTTGGGATGGGGGGGGAGGAAGAGCAGTACTTC
NA,TRBJ2-2,TRBV29-1,TRBD1,CSVRQGAVTGELFF,TGCAGCGTCCGACAGGGGGCGGTCACCGGGGAGCTGTTTTTT
NA,TRBJ2-7,TRBV7-9,NA,CASSATGYEQYF,TGTGCCAGCAGCGCCACAGGGTACGAGCAGTACTTC
NA,TRBJ2-1,TRBV5-3,TRBD2,CARSACRVLAGGLNNEQFF,TGTGCCAGAAGCGCGTGTAGAGTGCTAGCGGGGGGACTGAACAATGAGCAGTTCTTC
once,TRBJ1-5,TRBV3-1/TRBV3-2,TRBD1,CASSHFHSGGRGNQPQHF,TGTGCCAGCAGCCACTTCCATTCAGGGGGAAGGGGCAATCAGCCCCAGCATTTT
NA,TRBJ2-5,TRBV3-1/TRBV3-2,TRBD2,CASSQDPVLAGGRTQYF,TGTGCCAGCAGCCAAGATCCCGTTCTAGCGGGGGGGAGGACCCAGTACTTC
NA,TRBJ2-1,TRBV24-1,NA,CATSDPQGSSYNEQFF,TGTGCCACCAGTGATCCCCAGGGGAGCTCCTACAATGAGCAGTTCTTC
NA,TRBJ2-7,TRBV9,TRBD2,CASSVTSGSLYYEQYF,TGTGCCAGCAGCGTGACTAGCGGGAGCCTTTACTACGAGCAGTACTTC
NA,TRBJ2-7,TRBV5-1,NA,CASSLDWGDEQYF,TGCGCCAGCAGCTTGGACTGGGGCGACGAGCAGTACTTC
once,TRBJ1-6,TRBV30,NA,CAWRRDTNNSPLHF,TGTGCCTGGAGACGGGACACCAATAATTCACCCCTCCACTTT
NA,TRBJ1-2,TRBV4-3,TRBD1,CASSQLIRGLGYGYTF,TGCGCCAGCAGCCAACTCATCAGGGGGCTGGGGTATGGCTACACCTTC
NA,TRBJ2-2,TRBV6-1,NA,CASSENSVPGELFF,TGTGCCAGCAGTGAGAACTCCGTGCCCGGGGAGCTGTTTTTT
NA,TRBJ2-7,TRBV5-1,NA,CASSLGTEAYEQYF,TGCGCCAGCAGCTTGGGGACTGAGGCCTACGAGCAGTACTTC
NA,TRBJ2-7,TRBV5-1,TRBD2,CASSGTSGISYEQYF,TGCGCCAGCAGCGGGACTAGCGGGATTTCCTACGAGCAGTACTTC
NA,TRBJ1-4,TRBV28,NA,CASTGRGTTNEKLFF,TGTGCCAGCACTGGGAGAGGCACGACTAATGAAAAACTGTTTTTT
NA,TRBJ2-1,TRBV7-2,TRBD1,CASRYTGGNEQFF,TGTGCCAGCAGATATACAGGGGGGAATGAGCAGTTCTTC
few,TRBJ1-6,TRBV30,TRBD1,CAWSVFQTGALHF,TGTGCCTGGAGTGTGTTCCAGACAGGGGCCCTCCACTTT
NA,TRBJ1-1,TRBV7-6,NA,CASSLDNAGRTEAFF,TGTGCCAGCAGCTTAGATAACGCAGGTAGAACTGAAGCTTTCTTT
NA,TRBJ1-2,TRBV14,NA,CASSQTYGGPHPGGYGYTF,TGTGCCAGCAGCCAGACCTACGGCGGACCTCACCCCGGGGGCTATGGCTACACCTTC
NA,TRBJ2-3,TRBV6-2/TRBV6-3,NA,CASSFSRGGLSDTQYF,TGTGCCAGCAGTTTTTCCCGAGGAGGGCTATCAGATACGCAGTATTTT
once,TRBJ1-6,TRBV21-1,NA,CASSKGLTGEVGWVSPLHF,TGTGCCAGCAGCAAAGGACTCACAGGGGAAGTAGGTTGGGTTTCACCCCTCCACTTT
NA,TRBJ1-3,TRBV28,TRBD1,CASSAQGKAGNTIYF,TGTGCCAGCAGTGCACAGGGGAAAGCTGGAAACACCATATATTTT
few,TRBJ2-7,TRBV30,NA,CAWSVQGASYEQYF,TGTGCCTGGAGTGTACAAGGGGCTTCCTACGAGCAGTACTTC
NA,TRBJ2-7,TRBV5-3,NA,CARSWAYEQYF,TGTGCCAGAAGCTGGGCGTACGAGCAGTACTTC
few,TRBJ1-1,TRBV19,TRBD1,CASSIAGQGAWSNTEAFF,TGTGCCAGTAGTATAGCTGGACAGGGGGCCTGGTCGAACACTGAAGCTTTCTTT
NA,TRBJ1-4,TRBV2,NA,CASRRGGGRTNEKLFF,TGTGCCAGCAGACGCGGGGGCGGGAGGACTAATGAAAAACTGTTTTTT
NA,TRBJ2-5,TRBV6-6,NA,CASSYSEGWETQYF,TGTGCCAGCAGTTACTCGGAGGGTTGGGAGACCCAGTACTTC
NA,TRBJ1-5,TRBV6-2/TRBV6-3,TRBD1,CASSSRTGGDQPQHF,TGTGCCAGCAGTTCCCGGACAGGGGGCGATCAGCCCCAGCATTTT
NA,TRBJ2-6,TRBV6-1,NA,CASSEEGHPTLGANVLTF,TGTGCCAGCAGTGAAGAGGGACACCCCACCCTCGGGGCCAACGTCCTGACTTTC
NA,TRBJ2-7,TRBV5-1,TRBD1,CASSLATGKSHEQYF,TGCGCCAGCAGCTTGGCGACAGGGAAAAGCCACGAGCAGTACTTC
NA,TRBJ2-1,TRBV28,NA,CASTSPGNSYNEQFF,TGTGCCAGCACCTCCCCCGGGAACTCCTACAATGAGCAGTTCTTC
NA,TRBJ1-5,TRBV15,TRBD1,CATREGTVSNQPQHF,TGTGCCACCAGAGAGGGGACAGTCAGCAATCAGCCCCAGCATTTT
NA,TRBJ2-7,TRBV6-5,NA,CASSYGSSPGEQYF,TGTGCCAGCAGTTACGGATCTAGCCCTGGCGAGCAGTACTTC
NA,TRBJ1-1,TRBV14,NA,CASSHNWNTEAFF,TGTGCCAGCAGCCATAACTGGAACACTGAAGCTTTCTTT
NA,TRBJ2-7,TRBV28,TRBD2,CASSFTGGGYEQYF,TGTGCCAGCAGTTTTACGGGGGGGGGTTACGAGCAGTACTTC
NA,TRBJ2-7,TRBV2,TRBD2,CASSPVGTSGRAQQYF,TGTGCCAGCAGTCCTGTAGGGACTAGCGGGAGGGCACAGCAGTACTTC
NA,TRBJ2-3,TRBV7-7,NA,CASSLGRGDTQYF,TGTGCCAGCAGCTTAGGCAGGGGTGATACGCAGTATTTT
NA,TRBJ1-2,TRBV27,NA,CASSIQRAGGYTF,TGTGCCAGCAGTATACAGAGGGCGGGTGGCTACACCTTC
NA,TRBJ1-2,TRBV6-5,TRBD1,CASSSQAAGTGGGYTF,TGTGCCAGCAGTTCCCAAGCCGCTGGGACAGGGGGAGGCTACACCTTC
NA,TRBJ2-3,TRBV4-2,NA,CASSRERGTDTQYF,TGTGCCAGCAGCCGAGAGCGGGGCACAGATACGCAGTATTTT
NA,TRBJ1-1,TRBV5-6,NA,CASSLAGFEAFF,TGTGCCAGCAGCTTGGCAGGGTTTGAAGCTTTCTTT
NA,TRBJ2-6,TRBV9,NA,CASSVVAGAVGANVLTF,TGTGCCAGCAGCGTAGTGGCAGGGGCCGTCGGGGCCAACGTCCTGACTTTC
NA,TRBJ1-4,TRBV6-6,NA,CASSRDYNEKLFF,TGTGCCAGCAGCCGGGACTATAATGAAAAACTGTTTTTT
once,TRBJ2-2,TRBV18,TRBD1,CASSPLTGSTGELFF,TGTGCCAGCTCACCGCTGACAGGGAGCACCGGGGAGCTGTTTTTT
few,TRBJ1-1,TRBV5-4,NA,CAHRRGGQHTEAFF,TGTGCCCACCGTCGAGGGGGACAACACACTGAAGCTTTCTTT
few,TRBJ1-3,TRBV24-1,NA,CATSGPGGNTIYF,TGTGCCACCAGCGGACCAGGGGGAAACACCATATATTTT
few,TRBJ1-5,TRBV7-9,NA,CASSQQGDQPQHF,TGTGCCAGCAGCCAACAGGGAGATCAGCCCCAGCATTTT
NA,TRBJ2-1,TRBV24-1,NA,CATNSAESYNEQFF,TGTGCCACCAACTCTGCGGAGTCCTACAATGAGCAGTTCTTC
few,TRBJ1-5,TRBV18,NA,CASSPPQGQPQHF,TGTGCCAGCTCACCACCCCAGGGTCAGCCCCAGCATTTT
NA,TRBJ1-6,TRBV6-2/TRBV6-3,NA,CASSPIGGNSPLHF,TGTGCCAGCAGCCCCATAGGGGGAAATTCACCCCTCCACTTT
NA,TRBJ2-7,TRBV19,TRBD1,CASADRDTSYEQYF,TGTGCCAGTGCTGACAGGGATACCTCCTACGAGCAGTACTTC
few,TRBJ2-5,TRBV9,NA,CASSVGRVRETQYF,TGTGCCAGCAGCGTAGGGAGGGTGAGAGAGACCCAGTACTTC
NA,TRBJ2-5,TRBV5-8,NA,CASSLEGGLKTQYF,TGTGCCAGCAGCTTGGAGGGGGGGCTGAAGACCCAGTACTTC